This TCR beta chain is drawn from a study of blood T cell repertoires in COVID-19. CDR1 is GTSNPN, CDR2 SVGIG, per germline (reference sequence). With 8 bases removed from V and 4 bases from J, the gap between germline ends came to 14 bases. The CDR3 has 12 residues. Assignments of participants to cohorts depended upon their own reported clinical history. Original processing notes: Amplification from reference gene primers served as the basis for estimated nucleated cell counts. Data came from immunoSEQ multiplex PCR; TCRdb stores just in-frame clones and leaves some out. Clonal size and the V and J genes are those of that table, whereas D and trimming came from the DNA. The data contain about 390,000 clones, around nine tenths of them singletons.

This rearrangement joins TRBV30 to TRBJ1-2; D is undetermined. This receptor was identified in a woman aged 45-59 years who had recovered from COVID-19. The sequenced sample consisted of PBMCs or T cells enriched from blood (not recorded which). The CDR3 sequence: CALRQASYGYTF. The CDR3 bases are TGTGCCCTAAGGCAGGCGAGCTATGGCTACACCTTC.